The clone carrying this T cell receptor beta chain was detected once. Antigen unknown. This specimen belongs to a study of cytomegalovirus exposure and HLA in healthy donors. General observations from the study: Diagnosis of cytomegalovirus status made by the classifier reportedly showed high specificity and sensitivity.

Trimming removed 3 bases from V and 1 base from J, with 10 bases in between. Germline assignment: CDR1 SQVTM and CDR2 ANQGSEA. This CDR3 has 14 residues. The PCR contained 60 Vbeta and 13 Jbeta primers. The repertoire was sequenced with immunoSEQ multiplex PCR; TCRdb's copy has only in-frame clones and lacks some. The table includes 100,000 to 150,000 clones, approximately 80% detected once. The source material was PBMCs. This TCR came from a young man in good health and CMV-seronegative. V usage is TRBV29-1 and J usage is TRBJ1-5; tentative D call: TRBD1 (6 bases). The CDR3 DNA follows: TGCAGCGTTGACGAAGGGGGAAGCAATCAGCCCCAGCATTTT. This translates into CSVDEGGSNQPQHF.